This TCR beta chain was captured in a study of blood T cell repertoires in COVID-19. The CDR3 consists of 12 residues. V lost 5 bases, J lost 6 bases, and 10 bases lay in between. The protocol was immunoSEQ multiplex PCR, while the TCRdb copy is restricted to in-frame clones and leaves out a portion. The sample has 210,000 or so clones; around nine tenths are singletons. This TCR came from an older woman with acute or convalescent COVID-19. This sequence joins TRBV12-3 or TRBV12-4 and TRBJ1-2; possible D gene TRBD1, 6 bases. Sequencing used peripheral blood. The CDR3 DNA reads as TGTGCCAGCAGTCCCAACAGGGATGGCTACACCTTC. Amino acids: CASSPNRDGYTF.